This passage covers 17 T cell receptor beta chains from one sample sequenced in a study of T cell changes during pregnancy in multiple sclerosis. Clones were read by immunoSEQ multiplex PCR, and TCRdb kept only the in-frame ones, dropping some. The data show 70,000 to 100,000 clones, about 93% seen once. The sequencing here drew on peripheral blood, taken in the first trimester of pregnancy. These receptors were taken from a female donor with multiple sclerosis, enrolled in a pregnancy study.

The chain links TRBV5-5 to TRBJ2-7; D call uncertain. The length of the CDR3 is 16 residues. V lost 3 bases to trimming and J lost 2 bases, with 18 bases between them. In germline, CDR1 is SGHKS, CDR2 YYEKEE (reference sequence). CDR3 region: CASSSTSGGSAYEQYF. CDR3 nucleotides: TGTGCCAGCAGCTCAACGAGTGGCGGATCGGCCTACGAGCAGTACTTC.

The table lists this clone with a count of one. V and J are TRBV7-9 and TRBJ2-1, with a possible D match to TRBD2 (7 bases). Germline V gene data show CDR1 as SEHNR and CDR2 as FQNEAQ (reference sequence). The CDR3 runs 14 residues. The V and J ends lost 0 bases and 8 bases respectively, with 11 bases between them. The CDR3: CASSLAGGPHEQFF. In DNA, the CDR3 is TGTGCCAGCAGCTTAGCGGGGGGGCCCCATGAGCAGTTCTTC.

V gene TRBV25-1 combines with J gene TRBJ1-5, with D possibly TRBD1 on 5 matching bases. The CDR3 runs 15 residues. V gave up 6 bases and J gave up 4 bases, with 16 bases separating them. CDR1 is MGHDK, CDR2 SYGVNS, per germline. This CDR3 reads CASRGPGDSNQPQHF. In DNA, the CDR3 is TGTGCCAGCAGAGGCCCGGGGGACTCTAATCAGCCCCAGCATTTT.

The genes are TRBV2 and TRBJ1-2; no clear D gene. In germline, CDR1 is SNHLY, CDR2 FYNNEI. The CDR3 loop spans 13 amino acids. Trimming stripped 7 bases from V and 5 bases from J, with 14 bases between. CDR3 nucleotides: TGTGCCAGCATAGCTAGAACGGTTTATGGCTACACCTTC. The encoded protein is CASIARTVYGYTF.

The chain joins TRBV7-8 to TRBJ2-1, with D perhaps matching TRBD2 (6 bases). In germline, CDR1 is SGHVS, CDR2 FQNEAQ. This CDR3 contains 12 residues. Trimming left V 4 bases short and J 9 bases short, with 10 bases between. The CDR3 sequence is CASSSTSTEQFF. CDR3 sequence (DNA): TGTGCCAGCAGCTCGACTAGTACTGAGCAGTTCTTC.

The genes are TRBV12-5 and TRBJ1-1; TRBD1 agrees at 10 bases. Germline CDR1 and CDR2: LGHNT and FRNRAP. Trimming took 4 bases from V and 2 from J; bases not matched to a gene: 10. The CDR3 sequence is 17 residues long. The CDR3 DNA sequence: TGTGCTAGTGGTTCGAACCGGGACAGGGGTCTAAACACTGAAGCTTTCTTT. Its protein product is CASGSNRDRGLNTEAFF.

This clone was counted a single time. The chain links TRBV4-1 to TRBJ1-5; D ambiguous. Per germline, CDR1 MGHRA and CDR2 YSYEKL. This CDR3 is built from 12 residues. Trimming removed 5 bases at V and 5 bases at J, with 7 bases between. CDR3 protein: CASSAGDQPQHF. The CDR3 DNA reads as TGCGCCAGCAGCGCGGGCGATCAGCCCCAGCATTTT.

CDR3 in DNA: TGTGCCAGCAGTGGGGGACTAGCGGGGGGCGGGACGCAGTATTTT. Translating it yields CASSGGLAGGGTQYF. The V call is TRBV6-1, the J call TRBJ2-3; the match to TRBD2 covers 15 bases. V trimming: 4 bases; J trimming: 9 bases; junction bases outside the gene matches: 5. The CDR3 has 15 residues. CDR1 is MNHNS, CDR2 SASEGT, per germline.

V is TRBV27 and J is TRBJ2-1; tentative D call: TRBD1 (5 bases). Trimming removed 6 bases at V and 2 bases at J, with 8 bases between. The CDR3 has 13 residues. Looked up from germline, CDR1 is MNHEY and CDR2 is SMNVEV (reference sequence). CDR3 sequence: CASSRVPYNEQFF. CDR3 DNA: TGTGCCAGCAGCAGGGTCCCCTACAATGAGCAGTTCTTC.

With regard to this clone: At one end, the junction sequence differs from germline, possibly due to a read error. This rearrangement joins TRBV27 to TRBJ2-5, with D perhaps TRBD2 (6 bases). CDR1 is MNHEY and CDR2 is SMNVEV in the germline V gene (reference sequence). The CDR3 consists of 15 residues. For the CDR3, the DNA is TGTGCCAGCGGAACGGGGAGGCCCTCCTGGGAGATCCAGTACTTC. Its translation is CASGTGRPSWEIQYF.

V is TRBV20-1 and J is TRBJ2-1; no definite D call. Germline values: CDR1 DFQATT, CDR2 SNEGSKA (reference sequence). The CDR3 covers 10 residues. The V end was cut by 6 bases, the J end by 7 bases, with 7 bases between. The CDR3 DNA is TGCAGTGCGTCTAGGAATGAGCAGTTCTTC. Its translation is CSASRNEQFF.

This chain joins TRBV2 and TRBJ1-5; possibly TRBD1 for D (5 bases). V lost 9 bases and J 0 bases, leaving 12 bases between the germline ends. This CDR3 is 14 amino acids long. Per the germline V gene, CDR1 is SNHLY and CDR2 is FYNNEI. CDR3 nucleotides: TGTGCCAGTCGCCCCGACAGTAGCAATCAGCCCCAGCATTTT. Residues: CASRPDSSNQPQHF.

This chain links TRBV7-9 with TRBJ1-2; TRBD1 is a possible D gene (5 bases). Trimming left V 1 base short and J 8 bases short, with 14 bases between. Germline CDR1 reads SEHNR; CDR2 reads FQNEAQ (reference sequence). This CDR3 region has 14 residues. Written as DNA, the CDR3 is TGTGCCAGCAGCTTAGGGGGCCTCGCGCGGGGCTACACCTTC. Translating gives CASSLGGLARGYTF.

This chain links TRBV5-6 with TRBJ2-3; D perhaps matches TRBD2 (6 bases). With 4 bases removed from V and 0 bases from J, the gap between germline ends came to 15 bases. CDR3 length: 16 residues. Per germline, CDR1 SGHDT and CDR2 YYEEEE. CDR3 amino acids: CASSPVGTSSTDTQYF. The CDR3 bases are TGTGCCAGCAGCCCGGTGGGGACTTCTAGCACAGATACGCAGTATTTT.

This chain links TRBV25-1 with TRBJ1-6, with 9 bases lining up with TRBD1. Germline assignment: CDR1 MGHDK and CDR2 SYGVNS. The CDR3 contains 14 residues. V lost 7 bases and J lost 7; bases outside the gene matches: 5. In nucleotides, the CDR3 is TGTGCCAGCAACGGACAGGGGTGGAATTCACCCCTCCACTTT. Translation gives CASNGQGWNSPLHF.

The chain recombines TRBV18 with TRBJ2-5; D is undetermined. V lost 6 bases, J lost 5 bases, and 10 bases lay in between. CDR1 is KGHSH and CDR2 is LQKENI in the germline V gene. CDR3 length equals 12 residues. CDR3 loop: CASSGRMETQYF. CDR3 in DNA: TGTGCCAGCTCCGGCAGGATGGAGACCCAGTACTTC.

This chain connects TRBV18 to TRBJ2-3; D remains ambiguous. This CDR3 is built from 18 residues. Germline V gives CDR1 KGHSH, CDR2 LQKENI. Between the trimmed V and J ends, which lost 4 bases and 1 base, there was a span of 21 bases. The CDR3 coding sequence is TGTGCCAGCTCACTCTACCCCCCTAGGAATTGGGGCACAGATACGCAGTATTTT. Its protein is CASSLYPPRNWGTDTQYF.